This T cell receptor (beta chain) stems from a study of CD8 T cells in ankylosing spondylitis. General study points: Seemingly characteristic of ankylosing spondylitis blood was a TCR beta motif consisting of eight highly homologous variants. The authors found the disease-linked clones to be CD8+ and relatively rare in peripheral blood. Disease-linked clones were reportedly significantly enriched in matched ankylosing spondylitis synovial fluid.

This clonotype was picked up a small number of times. Its specificity is unknown. CDR3 length: 15 amino acids. Trimming shortened V by 2 bases and J by 4 bases, and 14 bases separated the two germline ends. TCR beta libraries were made by quantitative 5'-RACE with molecular barcodes. Via MiXCR, TCRdb re-called the 5' RACE reads, giving one row per CDR3 protein. This sample has 500,000 or so distinct CDR3 sequences, with less than 6% found just once. Sequenced material: blood, either unsorted or a sorted T cell fraction (not recorded which). This TCR was sampled from a male donor with ankylosing spondylitis. This chain connects TRBV12-3 or TRBV12-4 to TRBJ1-2; a possible D gene is TRBD1 (5 bases). This chain's CDR3 is CASSLIGVSFYGYTF. DNA of the CDR3: TGTGCCAGCAGTTTAATAGGGGTTTCCTTCTATGGCTACACCTTC.